This T cell receptor (beta chain) was recovered during a study of regulatory T cells in long-lasting Graves disease. General study results and limits: With approximately 2,800 shared public clonotypes, persistent patients exceeded new patients, who shared about a thousand.

This clonotype was found many times. Antigen: not known. According to the study, TCR beta libraries were built with iRepertoire HTBI primers and CDR3-region Arm-PCR. One entry per CDR3 protein results from TCRdb running MiXCR on the multiplex PCR reads. The data show 400,000 to 500,000 distinct CDR3 sequences, 11% to 15% seen once. Specified time point: newly diagnosed GD, antithyroid drugs for less than 3 months. PBMC-extracted RNA yielded the TCR library. CDR3 size: 13 residues. From germline, CDR1 is GTSNPN and CDR2 SVGIG (reference sequence). Trimming cost V 1 base and J 5 bases, with 11 bases left between them. This sample was also put to use in a study of T cells in Graves' hyperthyroidism and ophthalmopathy. That publication notes: Patients showing uncontrolled infection, other autoimmune disease, pregnancy or lactation were ineligible.

This rearrangement joins TRBV30 to TRBJ2-5; tentative D call: TRBD2 (6 bases). Source: peripheral blood mononuclear cells (PBMCs), taken at new diagnosis, from a patient treated with antithyroid drugs. The origin of this receptor is a woman aged 45-65 years with Graves disease. This CDR3 is CAWSGTSYETQYF. Written as DNA, the CDR3 is TGTGCCTGGAGTGGAACTAGCTATGAGACCCAGTACTTC. The full variable domain, its missing parts supplied by reference TRBV30 and TRBJ2-5, is SQTIHQWPATLVQPVGSPLSLECTVEGTSNPNLYWYRQAAGRGLQLLFYSVGIGQISSEVPQNLSASRPQDRQFILSSKKLLLSDSGFYLCAWSGTSYETQYFGPGTRLLVL.